This TCR beta chain was observed in a study of T cells in narcolepsy. Concerning this clone: What it binds is not known.

The table came from immunoSEQ multiplex PCR; TCRdb's copy has only in-frame clones and leaves some out. The sample holds tens of thousands of clones, about four fifths seen once. Findings and caveats of the study: Autoreactive clonotypes reportedly recurred in blood of same and different patients, not controls.

V lost 3 bases, J lost 8 bases, and 11 bases lay in between. This CDR3 has 14 amino acids. The germline gives CDR1 LNHNV, CDR2 YYDKDF (reference sequence). This chain connects TRBV15 to TRBJ1-6; D possibly corresponds to TRBD1 (6 bases). The sequence came from a human donor with narcolepsy. Source material: CD45RA- memory CD4+ T cells from PBMCs. The CDR3 loop is CATSSGQNHSPLHF. CDR3 bases: TGTGCCACCAGCAGCGGACAGAATCATTCACCCCTCCACTTT.